This T cell receptor (beta chain) comes out of a study of shared clonotypes between healthy human individuals. Execution of the assay was at deep level. Several immunoSEQ plates held equal portions of the genomic DNA taken from each subset. TCRdb's copy holds only in-frame clones and misses some; the assay was immunoSEQ multiplex PCR. The table has about 480,000 clones, 60% to 85% seen once. As for this clone: Distinct nucleotide sequences in the sample also encode this CDR3.

Deletions cut 6 bases from V and 6 bases from J, with 8 bases between. Germline CDR1 KGHSH, CDR2 LQKENI. The CDR3 is 12 amino acids. This chain uses TRBV18 with TRBJ2-2; D not resolved. The specimen sequenced was PBMCs. The sequence derives from a woman aged 35 to 49 in good health. Some clones in this sample may be carry-over from other donors' samples. The CDR3 loop reads CASSPRAGELFF. Here the CDR3 DNA reads TGTGCCAGCTCGCCCCGAGCCGGGGAGCTGTTTTTT. Using reference TRBV18 and TRBJ2-2 for the parts outside the CDR3, the full variable domain is NAGVMQNPRHLVRRRGQEARLRCSPMKGHSHVYWYRQLPEEGLKFMVYLQKENIIDESGMPKERFSAEFPKEGPSILRIQQVVRGDSAAYFCASSPRAGELFFGEGSRLTVL.